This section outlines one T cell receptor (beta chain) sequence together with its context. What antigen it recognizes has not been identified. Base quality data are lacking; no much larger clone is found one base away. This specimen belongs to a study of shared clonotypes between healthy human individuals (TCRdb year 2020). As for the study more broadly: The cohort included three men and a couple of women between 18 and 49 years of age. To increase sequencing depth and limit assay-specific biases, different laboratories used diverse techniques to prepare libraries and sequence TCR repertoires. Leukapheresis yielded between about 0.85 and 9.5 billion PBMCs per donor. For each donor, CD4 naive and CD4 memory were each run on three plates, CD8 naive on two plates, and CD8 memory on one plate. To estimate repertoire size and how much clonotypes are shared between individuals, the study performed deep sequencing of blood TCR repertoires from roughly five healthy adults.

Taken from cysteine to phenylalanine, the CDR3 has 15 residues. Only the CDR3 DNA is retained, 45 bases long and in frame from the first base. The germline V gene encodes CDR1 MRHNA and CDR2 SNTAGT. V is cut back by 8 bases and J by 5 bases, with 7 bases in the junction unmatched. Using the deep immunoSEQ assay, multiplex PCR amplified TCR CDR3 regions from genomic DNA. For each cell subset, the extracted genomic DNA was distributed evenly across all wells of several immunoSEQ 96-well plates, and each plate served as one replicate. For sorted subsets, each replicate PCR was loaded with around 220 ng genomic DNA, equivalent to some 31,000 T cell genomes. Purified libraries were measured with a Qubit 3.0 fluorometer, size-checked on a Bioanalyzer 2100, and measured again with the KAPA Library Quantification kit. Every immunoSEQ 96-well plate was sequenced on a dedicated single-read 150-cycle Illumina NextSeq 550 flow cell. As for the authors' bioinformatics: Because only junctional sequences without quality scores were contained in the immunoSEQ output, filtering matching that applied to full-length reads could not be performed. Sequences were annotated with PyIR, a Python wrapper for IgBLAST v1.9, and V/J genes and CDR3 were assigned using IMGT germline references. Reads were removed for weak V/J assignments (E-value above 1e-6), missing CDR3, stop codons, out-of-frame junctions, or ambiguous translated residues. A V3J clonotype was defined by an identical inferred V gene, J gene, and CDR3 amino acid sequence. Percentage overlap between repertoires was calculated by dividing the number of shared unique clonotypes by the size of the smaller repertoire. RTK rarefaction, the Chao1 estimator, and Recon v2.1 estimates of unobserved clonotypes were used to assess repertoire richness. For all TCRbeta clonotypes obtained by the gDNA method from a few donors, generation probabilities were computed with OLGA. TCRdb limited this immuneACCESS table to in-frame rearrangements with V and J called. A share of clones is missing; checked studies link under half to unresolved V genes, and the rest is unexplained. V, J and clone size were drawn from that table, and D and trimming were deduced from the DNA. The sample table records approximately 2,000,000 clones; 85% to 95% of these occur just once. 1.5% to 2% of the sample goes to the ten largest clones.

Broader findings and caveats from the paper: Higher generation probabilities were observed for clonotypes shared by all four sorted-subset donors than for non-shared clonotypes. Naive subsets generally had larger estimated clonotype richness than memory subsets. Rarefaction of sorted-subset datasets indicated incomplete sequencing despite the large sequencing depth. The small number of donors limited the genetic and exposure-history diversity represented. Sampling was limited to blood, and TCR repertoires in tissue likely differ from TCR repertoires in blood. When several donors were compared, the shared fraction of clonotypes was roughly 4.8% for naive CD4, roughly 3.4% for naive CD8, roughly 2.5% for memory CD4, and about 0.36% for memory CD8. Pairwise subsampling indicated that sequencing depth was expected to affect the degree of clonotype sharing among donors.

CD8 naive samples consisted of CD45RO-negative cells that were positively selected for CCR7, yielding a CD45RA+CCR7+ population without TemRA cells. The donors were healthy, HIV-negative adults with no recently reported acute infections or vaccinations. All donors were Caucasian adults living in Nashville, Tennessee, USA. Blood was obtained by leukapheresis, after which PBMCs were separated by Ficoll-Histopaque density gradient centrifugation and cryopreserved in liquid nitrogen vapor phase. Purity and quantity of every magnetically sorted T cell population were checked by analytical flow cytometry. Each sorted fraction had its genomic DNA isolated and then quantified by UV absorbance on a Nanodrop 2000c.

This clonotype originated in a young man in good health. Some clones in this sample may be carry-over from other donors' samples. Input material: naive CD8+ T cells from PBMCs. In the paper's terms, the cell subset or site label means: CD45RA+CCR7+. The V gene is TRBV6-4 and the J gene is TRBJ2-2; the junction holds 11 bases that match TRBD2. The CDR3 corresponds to CASPLAGERTGELFF. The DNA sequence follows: TGTGCCAGCCCACTAGCGGGAGAACGGACCGGGGAGCTGTTTTTT.